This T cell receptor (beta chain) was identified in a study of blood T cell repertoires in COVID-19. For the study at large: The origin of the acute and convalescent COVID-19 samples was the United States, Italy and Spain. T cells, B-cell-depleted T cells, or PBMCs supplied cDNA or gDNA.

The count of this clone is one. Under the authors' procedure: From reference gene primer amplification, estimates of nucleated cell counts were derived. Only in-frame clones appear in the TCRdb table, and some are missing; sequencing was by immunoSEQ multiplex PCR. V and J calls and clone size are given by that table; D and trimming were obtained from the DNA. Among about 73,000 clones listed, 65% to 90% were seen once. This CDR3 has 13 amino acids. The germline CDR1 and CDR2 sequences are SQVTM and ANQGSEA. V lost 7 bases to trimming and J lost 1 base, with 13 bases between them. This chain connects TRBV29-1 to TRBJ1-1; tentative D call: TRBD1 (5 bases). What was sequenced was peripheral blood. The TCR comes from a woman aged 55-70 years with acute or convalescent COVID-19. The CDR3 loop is CSAADRTNTEAFF. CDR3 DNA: TGCAGCGCCGCCGACAGAACGAACACTGAAGCTTTCTTT.